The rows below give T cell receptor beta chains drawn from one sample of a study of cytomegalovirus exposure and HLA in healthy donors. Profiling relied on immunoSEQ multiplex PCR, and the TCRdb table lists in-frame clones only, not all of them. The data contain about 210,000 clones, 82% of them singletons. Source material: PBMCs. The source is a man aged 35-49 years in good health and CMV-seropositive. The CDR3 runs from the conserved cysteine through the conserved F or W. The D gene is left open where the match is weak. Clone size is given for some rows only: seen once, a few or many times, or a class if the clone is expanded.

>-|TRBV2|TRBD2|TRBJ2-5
TGTGCCAGCACGGGCCTAGCGGGAGTGGAAGAGACCCAGTACTTC
CASTGLAGVEETQYF
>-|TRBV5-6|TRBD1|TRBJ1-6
TGTGCCAGCAGCACTCTACAGGGGGCGAAGTATAATTCACCCCTCCACTTT
CASSTLQGAKYNSPLHF
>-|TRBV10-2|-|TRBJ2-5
TGCGCCAGCAGTGAGTCCCACGGAGGGACCCAGTACTTC
CASSESHGGTQYF
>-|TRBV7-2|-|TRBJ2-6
TGTGCCAGCAGTCGACTGGTGTCCGGGGCCAACGTCCTGACTTTC
CASSRLVSGANVLTF
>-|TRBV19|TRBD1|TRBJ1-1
TGTGCCAGTAGTCGAGAGAGGGGGCAGGGCACTGAAGCTTTCTTT
CASSRERGQGTEAFF
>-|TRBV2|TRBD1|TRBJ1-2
TGTGCCAGCAGCCGGGACAGGGGGCCACCCGCCTTC
CASSRDRGPPAF
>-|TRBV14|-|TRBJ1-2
TGTGCCAGCAGCGCTCCAGCAGGCCTCGGCGGCTACACCTTC
CASSAPAGLGGYTF
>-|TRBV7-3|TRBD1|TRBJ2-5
TGTGCCAGCAGCTTGACGACAGGGTATCAAGAGACCCAGTACTTC
CASSLTTGYQETQYF
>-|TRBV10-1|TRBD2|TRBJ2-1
TGCGCCAGCAGTCTTGGGACTAGGGATGGGCAGTTCTTC
CASSLGTRDGQFF
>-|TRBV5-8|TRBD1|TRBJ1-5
TGTGCCAGCAGCGCGGGACAGGGGGCGCATCAGCCCCAGCATTTT
CASSAGQGAHQPQHF
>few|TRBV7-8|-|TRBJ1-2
TGTGCCAGCAGCTTAGACGGGAACTATGGCTACACCTTC
CASSLDGNYGYTF
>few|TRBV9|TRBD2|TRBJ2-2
TGTGCCAGCAACTCACTAGCGGGAGTATCCGGGGAGCTGTTTTTT
CASNSLAGVSGELFF
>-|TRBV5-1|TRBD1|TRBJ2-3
TGCGCCAGCAGCCCCGGGACAGGTACAGATACGCAGTATTTT
CASSPGTGTDTQYF
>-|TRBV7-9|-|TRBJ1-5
TGTGCCAGCAGCTTAGATGGACTTCCTGATCGGCCCCAGCATTTT
CASSLDGLPDRPQHF
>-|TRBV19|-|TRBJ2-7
TGTGCCAGTAGTAGACTTCACAACTACGAGCAGTACTTC
CASSRLHNYEQYF
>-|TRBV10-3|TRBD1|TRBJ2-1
TGTGCCATTTGGGACAGGGGACACAATGAGCAGTTCTTC
CAIWDRGHNEQFF
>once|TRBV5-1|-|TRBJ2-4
TGCGCCAGCAGCTTCGCAGGCGGGGTCATTCAGTACTTC
CASSFAGGVIQYF
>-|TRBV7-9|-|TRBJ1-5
TGTGCCAGCAGCTTAGAAGGACAGCATAATCAGCCCCAGCATTTT
CASSLEGQHNQPQHF
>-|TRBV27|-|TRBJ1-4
TGTGCCAGCAGTGATAAGCCCTCAGGCCTTAATGAAAAACTGTTTTTT
CASSDKPSGLNEKLFF
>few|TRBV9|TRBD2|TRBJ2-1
TGTGCCAGCAGCTTAAAAGGACTAGCGAGTTCTAGTGAGCAGTTCTTC
CASSLKGLASSSEQFF
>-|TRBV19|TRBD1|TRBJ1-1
TGTGCCAGTGAGCGACAGGGGCCGGGTGAAGCTTTCTTT
CASERQGPGEAFF
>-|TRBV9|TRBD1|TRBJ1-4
TGTGCCAGCAGCGAAATACAGGGGCCTGGTGAAAAACTGTTTTTT
CASSEIQGPGEKLFF
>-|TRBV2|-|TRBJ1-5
TGTGCTAGCCGGGGCAGGGGTCGCCAGCCCCAGCATTTT
CASRGRGRQPQHF
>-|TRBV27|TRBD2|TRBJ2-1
TGTGCCAGCTGGGGGAGACTAGCGGGAGAGAATGAGCAGTTCTTC
CASWGRLAGENEQFF
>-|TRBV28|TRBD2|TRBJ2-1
TGTGCCAGCACCCCGGGAGGGAAGAACAATGAGCAGTTCTTC
CASTPGGKNNEQFF
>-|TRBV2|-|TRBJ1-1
TGTGCCACACAGGGCCCAATGAACACTGAAGCTTTCTTT
CATQGPMNTEAFF
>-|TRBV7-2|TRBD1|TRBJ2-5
TGTGCCAGCAGTCAGGACAGGGGGCGAGAGACCCAGTACTTC
CASSQDRGRETQYF
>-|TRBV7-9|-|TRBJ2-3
TGTGCCAGCAGCGGGGCCGCAGATACGCAGTATTTT
CASSGAADTQYF
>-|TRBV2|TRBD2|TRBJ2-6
TGTGCCAGCAGTGAAGGACTAGCGGGAGCCTGGGGGGCCAACGTCCTGACTTTC
CASSEGLAGAWGANVLTF
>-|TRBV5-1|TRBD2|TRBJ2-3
TGCGCCAGCAGCTTTGGACTAGCGGGAGGAGATACGCAGTATTTT
CASSFGLAGGDTQYF
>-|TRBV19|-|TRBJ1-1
TGTGCCAGTAGTCCCAGACAGTACACTGAAGCTTTCTTT
CASSPRQYTEAFF
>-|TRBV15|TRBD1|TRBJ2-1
TGTGCCACCAGCGTACAGGGGTCCGTCTACAATGAGCAGTTCTTC
CATSVQGSVYNEQFF
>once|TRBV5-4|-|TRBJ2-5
TGTGCCAGCAGCTTAGGATCGGAGGTAGTAGAGACCCAGTACTTC
CASSLGSEVVETQYF
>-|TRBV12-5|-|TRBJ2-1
TGTGCTAGTGGTTTGGTTGGGGGGGCTTCGAATGAGCAGTTCTTC
CASGLVGGASNEQFF
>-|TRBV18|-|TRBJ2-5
TGTGCCAGCTCACCCATGGCATCCCAAGAGACCCAGTACTTC
CASSPMASQETQYF
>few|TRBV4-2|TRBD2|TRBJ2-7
TGTGCCAGCAGCCAAGACGCAAGCGGGGGTTACGAGCAGTACTTC
CASSQDASGGYEQYF
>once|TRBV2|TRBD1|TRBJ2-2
TGTGCCAGCACAACGCGGACAGGGGAGGCCGGGGAGCTGTTTTTT
CASTTRTGEAGELFF